Presented here are 11 T cell receptor beta chains from one specimen sequenced in a study of T cell responses to AZD1222 COVID-19 vaccine. Sequencing was performed with immunoSEQ multiplex PCR; in TCRdb, only in-frame clones are kept and a portion is missing. The sample shows approximately 120,000 clones, roughly nine tenths of them seen only once. Sample: peripheral blood, taken on day 0 of AZD1222 vaccination. Receptors were obtained from an adult in good health.

This clone was counted only a few times. The chain combines TRBV6-2 or TRBV6-3 with TRBJ2-1, with TRBD2 matching over 8 bases. The CDR3 covers 17 residues. The V and J ends lost 0 bases and 8 bases, in that order; junction bases with no gene match: 12. Per germline, CDR1 MNHEY and CDR2 SVGEGT. CDR3 in amino acids: CASSYSPPGGVFDEQFF. The CDR3 DNA reads as TGTGCCAGCAGTTACTCGCCTCCCGGGGGGGTTTTCGATGAGCAGTTCTTC.

V usage is TRBV5-1 and J usage is TRBJ1-2, with D perhaps TRBD1 (5 bases). This CDR3 region has 13 residues. With 8 bases removed from V and 2 bases from J, the gap between germline ends came to 13 bases. Germline-derived CDR1 and CDR2 are SGHRS and YFSETQ. CDR3 DNA sequence: TGCGCCAGTAATACTGGGGGAAACTATGGCTACACCTTC. Amino acids: CASNTGGNYGYTF.

This clone has a single count. This chain connects TRBV19 to TRBJ2-2; 9 nucleotides align to TRBD1. V lost 5 bases and J lost 6; bases outside the gene matches: 7. There are 15 residues in the CDR3. CDR1 and CDR2 from the germline V gene are LNHDA and SQIVND (reference sequence). Here the CDR3 DNA reads TGTGCCAGTAGTTGGGGGACAGGGTGGGCCGGGGAGCTGTTTTTT. Protein: CASSWGTGWAGELFF.

The chain combines TRBV24-1 with TRBJ2-3; tentatively, D is TRBD1 (6 bases). This CDR3 contains 16 residues. Trimming left V 3 bases short and J 1 base short, with 13 bases between. Looked up from germline, CDR1 is KGHDR and CDR2 is SFDVKD. The CDR3 is CATSDTKAGGTDTQYF. The CDR3 nucleotides are TGTGCCACCAGTGATACGAAGGCAGGGGGCACAGATACGCAGTATTTT.

V usage is TRBV10-1 and J usage is TRBJ2-1; the match to TRBD2 covers 13 bases. The CDR3 contains 16 residues. V was clipped by 6 bases and J by 7 bases; unmatched bases: 9. Germline V gives CDR1 WNHNN, CDR2 SYGVQD (reference sequence). The CDR3 protein is CASSRGTSGTLNEQFF. Written as DNA, the CDR3 is TGCGCCAGCAGCCGGGGGACTAGCGGGACACTGAATGAGCAGTTCTTC.

The chain joins TRBV6-1 to TRBJ1-5; 7 bases align to TRBD1. There are 16 residues in the CDR3. The germline V gene has CDR1 MNHNS and CDR2 SASEGT. Trimming at V came to 1 base and at J to 6 bases, leaving 9 bases not matched to a gene. CDR3 DNA sequence: TGTGCCAGCAGTGAAGGGGCAGGGGCAGGGGGTCAGCCCCAGCATTTT. This codes for CASSEGAGAGGQPQHF.

The genes are TRBV6-4 and TRBJ2-1; D gene ambiguous. Germline loops: CDR1 MRHNA, CDR2 SNTAGT. Deletions cut 5 bases from V and 10 bases from J, with 9 bases between. This CDR3 comprises 11 residues. CDR3 sequence reads: CASSSFGEQFF. CDR3 nucleotide sequence: TGTGCCAGCAGTTCCTTCGGCGAGCAGTTCTTC.

The chain uses TRBV6-4 and TRBJ2-1, with 10 bases identical to TRBD2. J gave up 0 bases and V 7 bases, and 15 bases lay outside the gene matches. The CDR3 totals 19 residues. CDR1 MRHNA and CDR2 SNTAGT come from the germline V gene. CDR3 bases: TGTGCCAGCAAATCTAGCGGGAGAGGGAAGGATCCCTCCTACAATGAGCAGTTCTTC. Its protein product is CASKSSGRGKDPSYNEQFF.

The DNA for the CDR3 is TGTGCCAGCAGTCAAAGGACATATAATTCACCCCTCCACTTT. Translated: CASSQRTYNSPLHF. The J gene is TRBJ1-6, the V gene TRBV28; possibly TRBD1 for D (5 bases). CDR3 size: 14 residues. V was pared by 5 bases and J by 4 bases, with 9 bases between. Germline assignment: CDR1 MDHEN and CDR2 SYDVKM.

The chain is built from TRBV23-1 and TRBJ2-3; D ambiguous. TRBV23-1 is known as an ORF, though its function is uncertain. Trimming shortened V by 8 bases and J by 1 base, and 10 bases separated the two germline ends. The CDR3 spans 13 residues. CDR3: CASHRIRTDTQYF. CDR3 coding DNA: TGCGCCAGCCACCGGATTCGCACAGATACGCAGTATTTT.

The J gene is TRBJ1-5, the V gene TRBV18; D perhaps matches TRBD1 (5 bases). Trimming removed 3 bases from V and 8 bases from J, with 17 bases in between. CDR1 and CDR2 (germline): KGHSH, LQKENI. The CDR3 has 15 residues. CDR3 region: CASSPQGGGLEPQHF. CDR3 in DNA: TGTGCCAGCTCACCCCAGGGCGGGGGTTTGGAGCCCCAGCATTTT.